Following are 12 T cell receptor beta chains from one sample sequenced in a study of spatial heterogeneity in lung cancer. Time point meaning: blood at routine non-recurrence follow-up after resection. TCRdb called the 5' RACE reads again in MiXCR, with one record for every CDR3 protein. The sample includes some 20,000 distinct CDR3 sequences, about 9% of them seen just once. This specimen consisted of PBMCs, obtained at follow-up. These receptors all stem from a male donor with early-stage non-small cell lung cancer.

Judged by abundance, this clonotype is medium-sized (0.01 to 0.1%). The chain recombines TRBV19 with TRBJ2-2; TRBD2 agrees at 13 bases. This CDR3 spans 16 amino acids. V gave up 10 bases and J gave up 0 bases; unmatched junction bases: 5. Germline V gives CDR1 LNHDA, CDR2 SQIVND (reference sequence). The CDR3, as DNA: TGTGCCACCACCGGACTAGCGGGGGCGAACACCGGGGAGCTGTTTTTT. It specifies CATTGLAGANTGELFF.

This clonotype has at least ten counts. In DNA, the CDR3 is TGTGCCAGCAGTGAATGGGTGGAGGGTCAGCCCCAGCATTTT. Its protein product is CASSEWVEGQPQHF. The rearrangement links TRBV6-1 to TRBJ1-5; no firm D call. The CDR3 contains 14 residues. Looked up from germline, CDR1 is MNHNS and CDR2 is SASEGT. V was cut by 2 bases and J by 6 bases, with 11 bases left in between.

Only a few counts were recorded for this clonotype. The rearrangement uses TRBV3-1 and TRBJ2-7, with 11 bases that match TRBD2. The length of the CDR3 is 14 residues. Looked up from germline, CDR1 is LGHDT and CDR2 is YNNKEL (reference sequence). J gave up 2 bases and V 10 bases, and 7 bases lay outside the gene matches. The CDR3 nucleotides read TGTGCCACCTCGGGGGGACTAGCGGCCTACGAGCAGTACTTC. The encoded protein is CATSGGLAAYEQYF.

This clonotype has at least ten counts. The chain employs TRBV30 and TRBJ1-1; no definite D call. In germline, CDR1 is GTSNPN, CDR2 SVGIG (reference sequence). The CDR3 sequence is 13 residues long. The V end lost 2 bases, the J end lost 1 base, and 8 bases lay between the germline ends. CDR3 amino acids: CAWSNHPNTEAFF. The DNA of the CDR3 is TGTGCCTGGAGTAACCATCCGAACACTGAAGCTTTCTTT.

This clonotype was observed many times. The chain links TRBV5-1 to TRBJ2-3; 7 bases are a match to TRBD1. Trimming at V came to 3 bases and at J to 7 bases, leaving 20 bases not matched to a gene. The CDR3 is made up of 18 amino acids. Germline-derived CDR1 and CDR2 are SGHRS and YFSETQ. For the CDR3, the DNA is TGCGCCAGCAGCTCCATGGGCCCTCGACAGGGTTATTCAAATACGCAGTATTTT. It is translated as CASSSMGPRQGYSNTQYF. The entire variable domain, with the rest obtained from reference TRBV5-1 and TRBJ2-3, is as follows: KAGVTQTPRYLIKTRGQQVTLSCSPISGHRSVSWYQQTPGQGLQFLFEYFSETQRNKGNFPGRFSGRQFSNSRSEMNVSTLELGDSALYLCASSSMGPRQGYSNTQYFGPGTRLTVL.

This clonotype has at least ten counts. The chain carries TRBV9 and TRBJ2-6, with D possibly TRBD1 on 6 matching bases. The CDR3 contains 20 residues. With 4 bases removed from V and 0 bases from J, the gap between germline ends came to 23 bases. The V gene's germline CDR1 is SGDLS and CDR2 YYNGEE. The CDR3 DNA reads as TGTGCCAGCAGCAGCCGCCAAAGAATGGGACAACACTCTGGGGCCAACGTCCTGACTTTC. Its protein product is CASSSRQRMGQHSGANVLTF.

This clonotype was observed at least ten times. The chain carries TRBV2 and TRBJ1-2; D perhaps matches TRBD1 (6 bases). V lost 4 bases to trimming and J lost 4 bases, with 10 bases between them. CDR3 length: 13 residues. The germline gives CDR1 SNHLY, CDR2 FYNNEI. CDR3 nucleotide sequence: TGTGCCAGCAGTGGGGCCAGGGGCTATGGCTACACCTTC. This gives the protein CASSGARGYGYTF.

This clonotype was counted ten times or more. The CDR3 loop is CASSPRTGVGGELFF. The CDR3 region has the DNA TGTGCCAGCAGTCCCAGGACAGGGGTCGGCGGGGAGCTGTTTTTT. J is TRBJ2-2 and V is TRBV6-2 or TRBV6-3; 9 positions match TRBD1. The CDR3 covers 15 residues. Unmatched junction bases numbered 8, after V lost 5 bases and J lost 7 bases. CDR1 and CDR2 from the germline V gene are MNHEY and SVGEGT.

Only a few counts were recorded for this clonotype. The CDR3 coding sequence is TGTGCCAGCTCATGGGACAGCTCGAACACCGGGGAGCTGTTTTTT. This codes for CASSWDSSNTGELFF. The rearrangement links TRBV18 to TRBJ2-2; 7 nucleotides match TRBD1. The CDR3 runs to 15 residues. V lost 5 bases, J lost 0 bases, and 3 bases stayed unmatched. Germline V gives CDR1 KGHSH, CDR2 LQKENI.

By its share, this clonotype is medium-sized. The CDR3 protein is CASSLTGPGELFF. The CDR3 nucleotides are TGTGCCAGCAGTTTAACAGGGCCCGGGGAGCTGTTTTTT. This rearrangement joins TRBV28 to TRBJ2-2, with a weak D call TRBD1 (6 bases). The CDR3 is 13 amino acids. CDR1 is MDHEN, CDR2 SYDVKM, per germline. Between the trimmed V and J ends, which lost 2 bases and 6 bases, there was a span of 7 bases.

This clonotype was counted only a few times. The gene calls are TRBV3-1 and TRBJ2-7; TRBD1 matches at 10 bases. Germline trimming cut 4 bases from V and 4 bases from J; bases unmatched to any gene: 4. This CDR3 spans 14 amino acids. Germline loops: CDR1 LGHDT, CDR2 YNNKEL (reference sequence). CDR3 protein: CASSPGQGEYEQYF. The CDR3 DNA reads as TGTGCCAGCAGCCCCGGACAGGGGGAGTACGAGCAGTACTTC.

This clonotype came up many times. The chain joins TRBV7-2 to TRBJ1-1; the match to TRBD1 covers 8 bases. V was pared by 1 base and J by 3 bases, with 1 base of the junction left unmatched. Per germline, CDR1 SGHTA and CDR2 FQGNSA. CDR3 length: 14 residues. This CDR3 is CASSLGQGYTEAFF. Here the CDR3 DNA reads TGTGCCAGCAGCTTAGGACAGGGGTACACTGAAGCTTTCTTT.